The T cell receptor beta chain described here comes from a study of shared clonotypes between healthy human individuals. As to this clone: Its specificity is unknown.

Assay used: immunoSEQ multiplex PCR; TCRdb lists only in-frame clones, some missing. This repertoire shows roughly 1.4 million clones, approximately 98.5% found once; its top ten account for roughly 0.36%. General study findings and limits: Generally, estimated richness proved larger in naive subsets than it did in memory subsets. A reduction in generation probabilities was seen for non-shared clonotypes relative to those shared by all four donors.

This CDR3 is built from 16 residues. V lost 5 bases to trimming and J lost 0 bases, with 14 bases between them. Per germline, CDR1 LNHDA and CDR2 SQIVND (reference sequence). Sample: naive CD4+ T cells sorted from blood. The subset is: CD45RA+ positively selected. The sequence was collected from a man younger than 45 in good health. This chain connects TRBV19 to TRBJ2-4; D not certain. This chain's CDR3 is CASSPIDLVAKNIQYF. The CDR3 DNA reads as TGTGCCAGTAGTCCCATCGACTTGGTAGCCAAAAACATTCAGTACTTC.